A single sample is the source of the 30 T cell receptor beta chains below, sequenced in a study of cytomegalovirus exposure and HLA in healthy donors. Primers included in the PCR were 60 Vbeta and 13 Jbeta primers. Repertoires were generated with immunoSEQ multiplex PCR, while TCRdb's copy carries only in-frame clones and drops some. In total, the table holds 150,000 or so clones. Material for sequencing was PBMCs. These TCRs come from a woman in her forties in good health and CMV-seropositive.

The chain combines TRBV29-1 with TRBJ2-1, with D possibly being TRBD2 (5 bases). Trimming stripped 1 base from V and 12 bases from J, with 16 bases between. The CDR3 runs 13 residues. CDR1 SQVTM and CDR2 ANQGSEA come from the germline V gene. CDR3 DNA sequence: TGCAGCGTTGAAGTTACTAGAACGGAGGCGCAGTTCTTC. Its translation is CSVEVTRTEAQFF.

This chain connects TRBV5-3 to TRBJ2-2; tentatively, D is TRBD1 (6 bases). TRBV5-3 is marked as an open reading frame, function uncertain. The CDR3 is 15 amino acids. Between the trimmed V and J ends, which lost 4 bases and 2 bases, there was a span of 12 bases. CDR3 nucleotides: TGTGCCAGAAGCATTCGACAGGCAAACACCGGGGAGCTGTTTTTT. It specifies CARSIRQANTGELFF.

The genes are TRBV28 and TRBJ1-1; a weak D match, TRBD1 (5 bases). V lost 3 bases and J 4 bases, leaving 15 bases between the germline ends. Germline CDR1 reads MDHEN; CDR2 reads SYDVKM. This CDR3 comprises 15 residues. CDR3 in DNA: TGTGCCAGCAGTTTCGTTGTCGGGGGGAGCACTGAAGCTTTCTTT. This translates into CASSFVVGGSTEAFF. Complete variable domain (other parts from reference TRBV28 and TRBJ1-1): DVKVTQSSRYLVKRTGEKVFLECVQDMDHENMFWYRQDPGLGLRLIYFSYDVKMKEKGDIPEGYSVSREKKERFSLILESASTNQTSMYLCASSFVVGGSTEAFFGQGTRLTVV.

The rearrangement links TRBV6-6 to TRBJ2-1; D might be TRBD2 (6 bases). The CDR3 loop spans 15 amino acids. Germline CDR1 is MNHNY and CDR2 is SVGAGI (reference sequence). V lost 6 bases and J lost 0, with 12 bases in between. CDR3 bases: TGTGCCAGCAGCGCGGGACTCAGCTCCTACAATGAGCAGTTCTTC. Amino acid sequence: CASSAGLSSYNEQFF.

The chain employs TRBV19 and TRBJ2-7; TRBD1 aligns across 10 bases. The CDR3 has 16 residues. With V trimmed by 5 bases and J by 4 bases, 11 bases remained unmatched. Germline V gives CDR1 LNHDA, CDR2 SQIVND (reference sequence). CDR3 sequence: CASSPTGTGVSYEQYF. DNA of the CDR3: TGTGCCAGTAGTCCAACCGGGACAGGGGTTTCTTACGAGCAGTACTTC.

This chain joins TRBV6-6 and TRBJ2-5; a weak D match, TRBD1 (6 bases). V shed 8 bases and J shed 1 base, with 11 bases lying between them. Germline values: CDR1 MNHNY, CDR2 SVGAGI (reference sequence). The CDR3 is 13 residues long. The CDR3 DNA reads as TGTGCCAGCCTACAGGGTTCCCAAGAGACCCAGTACTTC. Translated, it gives CASLQGSQETQYF.

V usage is TRBV7-7 and J usage is TRBJ2-7; 9 bases align to TRBD1. Trimming at V came to 5 bases and at J to 4 bases, leaving 9 bases not matched to a gene. CDR1 and CDR2 from the germline V gene are SSHAT and FNYEAQ (reference sequence). This CDR3 comprises 15 residues. The CDR3 here is CASSPNTGGEYEQYF. As DNA, the CDR3 is TGTGCCAGCAGCCCCAATACAGGGGGCGAATACGAGCAGTACTTC.

The rearrangement joins TRBV9 to TRBJ2-7; 8 positions agree with TRBD2. CDR3 length equals 16 residues. V shed 4 bases and J 4 bases; nucleotides not matched to a gene: 13. Germline V CDR1 and CDR2: SGDLS, YYNGEE. CDR3: CASSPLGAGVVYEQYF. In nucleotides, the CDR3 is TGTGCCAGCAGCCCCCTGGGAGCGGGAGTAGTTTACGAGCAGTACTTC.

The CDR3 region is CASSLVGRGEQYF. DNA for the CDR3: TGTGCCAGCAGCTTAGTCGGCAGGGGCGAGCAGTACTTC. The J gene is TRBJ2-7, the V gene TRBV7-6, with D possibly TRBD1 on 6 matching bases. Germline V gives CDR1 SGHVS, CDR2 FNYEAQ. CDR3 length equals 13 residues. Trimming left V 1 base short and J 6 bases short, with 10 bases between.

The V gene is TRBV7-3, the J gene TRBJ2-7; TRBD1 matches at 11 bases. In germline, CDR1 is SGHTA, CDR2 FQGTGA. This CDR3 spans 17 amino acids. The V segment lost 2 bases and the J segment 2 bases; nucleotides outside the gene matches: 8. CDR3 in DNA: TGTGCCAGCAGCTTATCGGGACAGGGGGTTCCTGCCTACGAGCAGTACTTC. Translation: CASSLSGQGVPAYEQYF.

V is TRBV19 and J is TRBJ2-5, with 7 bases matching TRBD2. The CDR3 totals 15 residues. Looked up from germline, CDR1 is LNHDA and CDR2 is SQIVND (reference sequence). V was pared by 3 bases and J by 2 bases, with 6 bases of the junction left unmatched. The CDR3 DNA reads as TGTGCCAGTAGTATTGCGGCGGGAGAACAAGAGACCCAGTACTTC. Translated, it gives CASSIAAGEQETQYF.

This chain joins TRBV5-1 and TRBJ2-7; TRBD1 aligns across 8 bases. Germline-derived CDR1 and CDR2 are SGHRS and YFSETQ. V was clipped by 4 bases and J by 2 bases; unmatched bases: 5. The length of the CDR3 is 14 residues. The CDR3 sequence: CASSIDRGTYEQYF. The CDR3 DNA reads TGCGCCAGCAGCATCGACAGGGGTACCTACGAGCAGTACTTC. The full variable domain, with the rest looked up from reference TRBV5-1 and TRBJ2-7, is KAGVTQTPRYLIKTRGQQVTLSCSPISGHRSVSWYQQTPGQGLQFLFEYFSETQRNKGNFPGRFSGRQFSNSRSEMNVSTLELGDSALYLCASSIDRGTYEQYFGPGTRLTVT.

The V gene is TRBV9, the J gene TRBJ2-3, with 8 bases lining up with TRBD1. The CDR3 is 15 amino acids. Germline loops: CDR1 SGDLS, CDR2 YYNGEE. Trimming cost V 0 bases and J 1 base; bases outside gene matches: 1. CDR3 region: CASSVAQGGTDTQYF. The CDR3, as DNA: TGTGCCAGCAGCGTAGCACAGGGGGGCACAGATACGCAGTATTTT.

This rearrangement joins TRBV29-1 to TRBJ2-1, with 7 positions matching TRBD1. The CDR3 has 14 amino acids. V shed 8 bases and J 0 bases; nucleotides not matched to a gene: 7. Germline V gene sequence: CDR1 SQVTM, CDR2 ANQGSEA. Here the CDR3 reads CSFLTGSSYNEQFF. The DNA of the CDR3 is TGCAGCTTCCTGACAGGGAGCTCCTACAATGAGCAGTTCTTC.

The gene calls are TRBV9 and TRBJ2-5; possibly TRBD1 for D (7 bases). The V end lost 3 bases, the J end lost 2 bases, and 14 bases lay between the germline ends. The CDR3 runs 15 residues. Looked up from germline, CDR1 is SGDLS and CDR2 is YYNGEE. This CDR3 is CASSALGGQQETQYF. The CDR3 DNA reads TGTGCCAGCAGCGCCTTGGGGGGACAGCAAGAGACCCAGTACTTC.

The gene calls are TRBV7-3 and TRBJ1-3; D is unclear. V was shortened by 0 bases and J by 2 bases, with 5 bases between the two germline ends. CDR1 and CDR2 (germline): SGHTA, FQGTGA. The CDR3 extends over 14 amino acids. CDR3 DNA: TGTGCCAGCAGCTTAACGGGCACTGGAAACACCATATATTTT. This translates into CASSLTGTGNTIYF.

As concerns this clone: The same CDR3 arises from other DNA sequences in this sample as well. V and J are TRBV27 and TRBJ2-1; 8 nucleotides align to TRBD2. CDR1 and CDR2 from the germline V gene are MNHEY and SMNVEV (reference sequence). CDR3 length: 15 amino acids. V lost 2 bases and J lost 3; bases outside the gene matches: 3. The CDR3 DNA reads TGTGCCAGCAGTTTAGGGCTAGCGGGCTACAATGAGCAGTTCTTC. Translated: CASSLGLAGYNEQFF.

The CDR3 nucleotides are TGTGCCAGCAGCCAACGGACTAGCGGGAACACCGGGGAGCTGTTTTTT. It codes for CASSQRTSGNTGELFF. The chain combines TRBV11-1 with TRBJ2-2; 10 bases agree with TRBD2. Germline V gives CDR1 SGHAT, CDR2 FQDESV (reference sequence). The CDR3 extends over 16 amino acids. The junction had 4 bases not matched to a gene; V was cut back by 5 bases and J by 1 base.

The chain employs TRBV27 and TRBJ2-5; D gene ambiguous. Trimming pared 1 base from V and 5 bases from J, leaving 11 bases between. This CDR3 has 14 amino acids. Germline CDR1 MNHEY, CDR2 SMNVEV (reference sequence). In DNA, the CDR3 is TGTGCCAGCAGTTTATTGGCAGGTCAGGAGACCCAGTACTTC. This encodes CASSLLAGQETQYF.

The gene calls are TRBV7-9 and TRBJ2-5, with TRBD2 matching over 7 bases. TRBJ2-7 matches the DNA end more closely, so the J call is doubtful. CDR1 is SEHNR and CDR2 is FQNEAQ in the germline V gene (reference sequence). CDR3 length: 15 residues. This chain's CDR3 is CASSLLRLASYEQYF. The CDR3, as DNA: TGTGCCAGCAGCTTATTGAGACTAGCTTCCTACGAGCAGTACTTC.

This chain joins TRBV19 and TRBJ2-2; 7 nucleotides align to TRBD2. CDR1 LNHDA and CDR2 SQIVND come from the germline V gene (reference sequence). V trimming: 7 bases; J trimming: 7 bases; junction bases outside the gene matches: 9. CDR3 length equals 14 residues. CDR3 sequence reads: CASTETGGYGELFF. The CDR3 DNA is TGTGCCAGTACCGAAACGGGGGGTTACGGGGAGCTGTTTTTT.

The rearrangement joins TRBV6-5 to TRBJ2-7; a weak D match, TRBD1 (5 bases). Germline V gene lookup returns CDR1 MNHEY and CDR2 SVGAGI. V was trimmed by 0 bases and J by 2 bases, leaving 14 bases between them. The CDR3 is 16 amino acids. CDR3 coding DNA: TGTGCCAGCAGTTACTCCCCCTCCACAGGAGCCTACGAGCAGTACTTC. It specifies CASSYSPSTGAYEQYF.

This sequence joins TRBV27 and TRBJ1-2; TRBD1 matches 7 bases. Germline CDR1 is MNHEY and CDR2 is SMNVEV (reference sequence). J lost 2 bases, V lost 6 bases, and 9 bases had no gene match. This CDR3 has 15 amino acids. In DNA, the CDR3 is TGTGCCAGCAGGGAAGCACAGGGGATAAACTATGGCTACACCTTC. Its translation: CASREAQGINYGYTF.

The chain links TRBV11-2 to TRBJ1-5; D gene unclear. Germline V CDR1 and CDR2: SGHAT, FQNNGV. V was trimmed by 5 bases and J by 2 bases, leaving 13 bases between them. The CDR3 sequence is 15 residues long. The CDR3 DNA reads TGTGCCAGCAGCCCAGGAACCGTAGGCAATCAGCCCCAGCATTTT. Encoded protein: CASSPGTVGNQPQHF.

CDR3 coding DNA: TGCGCCAGCCGACTAGCGGGAGGGAACAATGAGCAGTTCTTC. The encoded protein is CASRLAGGNNEQFF. This chain connects TRBV10-2 to TRBJ2-1; 14 bases are shared with TRBD2. The CDR3 contains 14 residues. Unmatched junction bases numbered 2, after V lost 8 bases and J lost 5 bases. Germline values: CDR1 WSHSY, CDR2 SAAADI.

The rearrangement uses TRBV6-5 and TRBJ1-5; 9 bases agree with TRBD1. The germline CDR1 and CDR2 sequences are MNHEY and SVGAGI. J lost 4 bases, V lost 5 bases, and 3 bases had no gene match. The CDR3 is made up of 14 amino acids. CDR3 in DNA: TGTGCCAGCAGTGCCGGGACAGGGAATCAGCCCCAGCATTTT. This encodes CASSAGTGNQPQHF.

The chain employs TRBV27 and TRBJ2-1; TRBD2 agrees at 10 bases. The CDR3 covers 15 residues. Germline-derived CDR1 and CDR2 are MNHEY and SMNVEV (reference sequence). The V and J ends lost 4 bases and 7 bases, in that order; junction bases with no gene match: 7. CDR3 nucleotide sequence: TGTGCCAGCAGTTCCTTTGGACTAGCGGTTAATGAGCAGTTCTTC. It encodes CASSSFGLAVNEQFF.

This chain uses TRBV20-1 with TRBJ2-5; D is unresolved. Germline lookup yields CDR1 DFQATT and CDR2 SNEGSKA (reference sequence). V lost 5 bases and J 2 bases, leaving 6 bases between the germline ends. This CDR3 region has 11 residues. CDR3 region: CSAALQETQYF. DNA of the CDR3: TGCAGTGCTGCCCTACAAGAGACCCAGTACTTC.

The rearrangement links TRBV15 to TRBJ1-4; D remains unclear. The CDR3 is 13 residues long. From germline, CDR1 is LNHNV and CDR2 YYDKDF (reference sequence). V was trimmed by 5 bases and J by 7 bases, leaving 11 bases between them. In DNA, the CDR3 is TGTGCCACCAGCTCCCGAGGAGGTGAAAAACTGTTTTTT. It encodes CATSSRGGEKLFF.

This chain links TRBV21-1 with TRBJ1-5; the table gives TRBD1 as D, unverified against the DNA. TRBV21-1 counts as a pseudogene. This CDR3 has 17 residues. The CDR3 bases are TGTGCCAGCTTAGTATTCGGGGACAGAGTCGTCAATCAGCCCCAGCATTTT. It is translated as CASLVFGDRVVNQPQHF.